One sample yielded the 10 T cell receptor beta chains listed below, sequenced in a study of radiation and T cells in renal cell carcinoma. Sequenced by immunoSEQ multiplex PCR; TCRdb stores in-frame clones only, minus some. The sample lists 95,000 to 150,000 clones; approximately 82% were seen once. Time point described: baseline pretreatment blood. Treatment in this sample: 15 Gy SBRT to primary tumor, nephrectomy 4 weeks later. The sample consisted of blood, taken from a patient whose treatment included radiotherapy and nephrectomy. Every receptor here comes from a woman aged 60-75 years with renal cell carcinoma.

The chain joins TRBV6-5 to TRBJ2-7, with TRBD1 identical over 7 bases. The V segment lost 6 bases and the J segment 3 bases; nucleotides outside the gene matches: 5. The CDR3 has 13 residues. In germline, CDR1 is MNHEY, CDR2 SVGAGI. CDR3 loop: CASSRDRVYEQYF. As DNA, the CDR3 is TGTGCCAGCAGCAGAGACAGGGTCTACGAGCAGTACTTC.

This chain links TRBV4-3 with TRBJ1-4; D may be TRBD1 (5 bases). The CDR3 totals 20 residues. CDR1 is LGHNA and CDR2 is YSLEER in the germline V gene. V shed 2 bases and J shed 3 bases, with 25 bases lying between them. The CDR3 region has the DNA TGCGCCAGCAGCCAAATGGAGTTGGGGGGAGATGGGATTGCTAATGAAAAACTGTTTTTT. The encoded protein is CASSQMELGGDGIANEKLFF.

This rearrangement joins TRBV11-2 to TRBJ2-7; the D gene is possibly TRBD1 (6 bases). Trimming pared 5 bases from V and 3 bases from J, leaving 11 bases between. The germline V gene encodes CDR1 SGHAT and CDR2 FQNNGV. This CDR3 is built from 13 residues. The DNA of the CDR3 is TGTGCCAGCAGCACCGGACAGAGCTACGAGCAGTACTTC. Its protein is CASSTGQSYEQYF.

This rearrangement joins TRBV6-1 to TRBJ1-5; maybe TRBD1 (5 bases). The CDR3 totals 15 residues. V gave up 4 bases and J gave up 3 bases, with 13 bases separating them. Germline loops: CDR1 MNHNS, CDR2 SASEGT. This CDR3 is CASSATARNNQPQHF. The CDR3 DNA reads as TGTGCCAGCAGTGCGACAGCTAGGAACAATCAGCCCCAGCATTTT.

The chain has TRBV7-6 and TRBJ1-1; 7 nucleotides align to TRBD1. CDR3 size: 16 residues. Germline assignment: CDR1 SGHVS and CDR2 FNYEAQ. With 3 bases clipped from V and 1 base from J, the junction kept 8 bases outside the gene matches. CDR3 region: CASSLGIRDRNTEAFF. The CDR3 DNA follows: TGTGCCAGCAGCTTGGGTATTAGGGACAGGAACACTGAAGCTTTCTTT. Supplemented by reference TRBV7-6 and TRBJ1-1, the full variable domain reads GAGVSQSPRYKVTKRGQDVALRCDPISGHVSLYWYRQALGQGPEFLTYFNYEAQQDKSGLPNDRFSAERPEGSISTLTIQRTEQRDSAMYRCASSLGIRDRNTEAFFGQGTRLTVV.

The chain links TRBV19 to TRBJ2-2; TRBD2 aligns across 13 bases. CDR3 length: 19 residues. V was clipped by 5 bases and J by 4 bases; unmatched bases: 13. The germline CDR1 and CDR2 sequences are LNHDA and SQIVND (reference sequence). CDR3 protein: CASSPLLAGGPLSTGELFF. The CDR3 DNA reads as TGTGCCAGTAGTCCACTACTAGCGGGAGGGCCTTTGAGCACCGGGGAGCTGTTTTTT.

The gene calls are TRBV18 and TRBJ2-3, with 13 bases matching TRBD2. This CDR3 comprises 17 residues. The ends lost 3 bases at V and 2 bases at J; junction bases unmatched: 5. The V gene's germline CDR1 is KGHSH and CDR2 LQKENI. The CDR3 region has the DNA TGTGCCAGCTCACCCGGACTAGCGGGAGTTATCACAGATACGCAGTATTTT. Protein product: CASSPGLAGVITDTQYF.

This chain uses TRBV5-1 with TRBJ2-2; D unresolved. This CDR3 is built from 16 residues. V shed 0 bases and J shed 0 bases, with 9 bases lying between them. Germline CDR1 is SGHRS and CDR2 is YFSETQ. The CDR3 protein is CASSLAAGSNTGELFF. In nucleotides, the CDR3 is TGCGCCAGCAGCTTGGCCGCAGGTTCGAACACCGGGGAGCTGTTTTTT.

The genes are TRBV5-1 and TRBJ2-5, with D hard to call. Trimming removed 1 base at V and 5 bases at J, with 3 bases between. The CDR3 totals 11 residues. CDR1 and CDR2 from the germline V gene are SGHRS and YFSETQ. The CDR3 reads CASSLTETQYF. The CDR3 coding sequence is TGCGCCAGCAGCTTGACCGAGACCCAGTACTTC. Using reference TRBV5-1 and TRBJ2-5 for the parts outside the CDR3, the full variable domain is KAGVTQTPRYLIKTRGQQVTLSCSPISGHRSVSWYQQTPGQGLQFLFEYFSETQRNKGNFPGRFSGRQFSNSRSEMNVSTLELGDSALYLCASSLTETQYFGPGTRLLVL.

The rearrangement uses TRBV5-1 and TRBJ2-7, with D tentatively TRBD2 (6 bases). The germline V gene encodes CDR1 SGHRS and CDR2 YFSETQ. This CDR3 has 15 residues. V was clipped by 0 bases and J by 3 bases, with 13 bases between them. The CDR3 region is CASSLAQGGFYEQYF. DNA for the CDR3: TGCGCCAGCAGCTTGGCGCAGGGAGGATTCTACGAGCAGTACTTC.